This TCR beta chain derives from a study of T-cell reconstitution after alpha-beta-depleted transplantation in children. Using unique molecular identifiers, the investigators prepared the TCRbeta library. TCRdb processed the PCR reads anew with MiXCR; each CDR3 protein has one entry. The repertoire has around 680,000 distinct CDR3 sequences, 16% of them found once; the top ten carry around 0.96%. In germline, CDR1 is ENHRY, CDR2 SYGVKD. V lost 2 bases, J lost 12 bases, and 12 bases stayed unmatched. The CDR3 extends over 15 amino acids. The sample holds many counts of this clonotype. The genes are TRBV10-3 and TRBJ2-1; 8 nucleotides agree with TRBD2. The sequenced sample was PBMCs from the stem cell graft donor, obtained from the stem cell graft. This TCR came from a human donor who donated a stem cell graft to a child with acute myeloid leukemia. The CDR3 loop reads CAISEDRGGAPRQFF. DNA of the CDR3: TGTGCCATCAGTGAGGATCGGGGGGGTGCCCCCCGGCAGTTCTTC.